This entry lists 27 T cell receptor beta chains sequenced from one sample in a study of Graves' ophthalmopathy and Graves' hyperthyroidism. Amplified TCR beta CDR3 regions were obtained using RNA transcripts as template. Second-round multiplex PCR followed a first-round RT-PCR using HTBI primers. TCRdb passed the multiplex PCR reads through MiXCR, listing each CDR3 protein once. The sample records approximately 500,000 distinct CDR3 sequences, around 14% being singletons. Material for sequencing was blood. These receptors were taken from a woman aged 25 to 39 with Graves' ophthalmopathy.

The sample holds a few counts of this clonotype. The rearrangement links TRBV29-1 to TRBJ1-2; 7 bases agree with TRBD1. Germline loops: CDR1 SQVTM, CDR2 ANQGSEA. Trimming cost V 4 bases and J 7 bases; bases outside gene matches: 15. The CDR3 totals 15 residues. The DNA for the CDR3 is TGCAGCGTTGGGCAGGACAGGCGGTTTTACGGTGGCTACACCTTC. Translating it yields CSVGQDRRFYGGYTF.

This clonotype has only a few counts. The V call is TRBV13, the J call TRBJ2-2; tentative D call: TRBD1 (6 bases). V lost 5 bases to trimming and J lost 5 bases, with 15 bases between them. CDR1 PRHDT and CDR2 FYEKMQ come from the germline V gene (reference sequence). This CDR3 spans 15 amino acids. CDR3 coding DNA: TGTGCCAGCAGCGCCTTACACCAGGGGACCGGGGAGCTGTTTTTT. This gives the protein CASSALHQGTGELFF.

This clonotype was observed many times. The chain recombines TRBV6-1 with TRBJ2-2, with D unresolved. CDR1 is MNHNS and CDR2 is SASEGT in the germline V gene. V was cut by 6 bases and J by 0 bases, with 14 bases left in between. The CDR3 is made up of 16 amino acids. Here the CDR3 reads CASSRSWGSNTGELFF. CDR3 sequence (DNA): TGTGCCAGCAGCCGAAGCTGGGGATCGAACACCGGGGAGCTGTTTTTT.

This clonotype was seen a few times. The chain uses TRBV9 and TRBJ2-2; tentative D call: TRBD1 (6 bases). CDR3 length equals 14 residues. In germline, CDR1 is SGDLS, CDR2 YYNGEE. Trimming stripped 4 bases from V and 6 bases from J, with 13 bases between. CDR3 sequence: CASSHPQGSGELFF. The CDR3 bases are TGTGCCAGCAGCCACCCGCAGGGGTCCGGGGAGCTGTTTTTT.

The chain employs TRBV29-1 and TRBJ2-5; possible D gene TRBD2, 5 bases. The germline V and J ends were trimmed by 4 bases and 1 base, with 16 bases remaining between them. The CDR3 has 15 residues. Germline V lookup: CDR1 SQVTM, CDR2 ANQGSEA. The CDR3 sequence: CSVVGFRGSQETQYF. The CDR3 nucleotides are TGCAGCGTTGTTGGGTTTCGGGGAAGCCAAGAGACCCAGTACTTC.

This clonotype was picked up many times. The CDR3 region is CASSLAFSAGANVLTF. CDR3 in DNA: TGTGCCAGCAGTTTAGCCTTTTCTGCCGGGGCCAACGTCCTGACTTTC. The chain has TRBV12-3 or TRBV12-4 and TRBJ2-6; D is undetermined. The CDR3 length is 16 residues. Trimming took off 0 bases at V and 4 bases at J, with 10 bases between the two ends.

DNA of the CDR3: TGTGCCAGCAGCACAATCGGTTCAAGGGATCAGTACTTC. Protein: CASSTIGSRDQYF. The V and J genes are TRBV12-3 or TRBV12-4 and TRBJ2-7; D is unresolved. The CDR3 is made up of 13 amino acids. The ends were cut back, 6 bases at V and 10 bases at J, with 19 bases in the middle.

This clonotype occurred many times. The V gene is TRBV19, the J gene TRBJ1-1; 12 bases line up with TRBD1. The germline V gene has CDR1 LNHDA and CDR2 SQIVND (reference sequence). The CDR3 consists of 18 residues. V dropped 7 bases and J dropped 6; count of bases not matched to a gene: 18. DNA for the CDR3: TGTGCCAGTACGATGACGGGTGTCGGGACAGGGGGCACCGCTGAAGCTTTCTTT. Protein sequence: CASTMTGVGTGGTAEAFF.

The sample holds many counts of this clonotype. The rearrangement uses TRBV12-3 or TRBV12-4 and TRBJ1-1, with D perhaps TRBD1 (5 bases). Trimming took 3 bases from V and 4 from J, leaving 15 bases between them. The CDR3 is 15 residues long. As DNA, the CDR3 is TGTGCCAGCAGTTTTAGAGTCGCCGGGGGCACTGAAGCTTTCTTT. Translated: CASSFRVAGGTEAFF.

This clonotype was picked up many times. DNA for the CDR3: TGTGCCAGCAGCCAAGTGGGGACAGGGGTTGAAGCTTTCTTT. It is translated as CASSQVGTGVEAFF. V usage is TRBV4-2 and J usage is TRBJ1-1; 10 bases are shared with TRBD1. This CDR3 spans 14 amino acids. CDR1 is LGHNA and CDR2 is YNFKEQ in the germline V gene. Germline trimming cut 1 base from V and 7 bases from J; bases unmatched to any gene: 3.

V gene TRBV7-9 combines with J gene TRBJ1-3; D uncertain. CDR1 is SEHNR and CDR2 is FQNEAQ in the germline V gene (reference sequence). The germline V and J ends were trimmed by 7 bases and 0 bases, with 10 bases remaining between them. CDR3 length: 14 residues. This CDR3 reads CASTPSASGNTIYF. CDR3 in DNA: TGTGCCAGCACCCCCTCAGCCTCTGGAAACACCATATATTTT. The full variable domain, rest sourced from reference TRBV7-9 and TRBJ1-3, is DTGVSQNPRHKITKRGQNVTFRCDPISEHNRLYWYRQTLGQGPEFLTYFQNEAQLEKSRLLSDRFSAERPKGSFSTLEIQRTEQGDSAMYLCASTPSASGNTIYFGEGSWLTVV.

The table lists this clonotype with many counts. The CDR3 here is CASSVGNSGGHQETQYF. The CDR3 nucleotides are TGTGCCAGCAGCGTAGGCAATAGCGGGGGGCATCAAGAGACCCAGTACTTC. This chain uses TRBV9 with TRBJ2-5; 10 bases fit TRBD2. CDR1 is SGDLS and CDR2 is YYNGEE in the germline V gene. The CDR3 sequence is 17 residues long. Trimming cost V 0 bases and J 2 bases; bases outside gene matches: 7.

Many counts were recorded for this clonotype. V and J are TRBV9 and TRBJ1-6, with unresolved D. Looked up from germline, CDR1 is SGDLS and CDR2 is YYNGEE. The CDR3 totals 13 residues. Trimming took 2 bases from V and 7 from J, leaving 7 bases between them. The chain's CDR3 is CASSVSWNSPLHF. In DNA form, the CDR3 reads TGTGCCAGCAGCGTTTCCTGGAATTCACCCCTCCACTTT.

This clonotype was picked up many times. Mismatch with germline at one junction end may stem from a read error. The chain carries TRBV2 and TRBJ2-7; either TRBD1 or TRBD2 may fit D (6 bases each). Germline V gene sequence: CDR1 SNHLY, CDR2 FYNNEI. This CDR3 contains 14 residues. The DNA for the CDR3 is TGTGCCAGCAGGGAAGGGGGACTGACCTACGAGCAGTACTTC. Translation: CASREGGLTYEQYF.

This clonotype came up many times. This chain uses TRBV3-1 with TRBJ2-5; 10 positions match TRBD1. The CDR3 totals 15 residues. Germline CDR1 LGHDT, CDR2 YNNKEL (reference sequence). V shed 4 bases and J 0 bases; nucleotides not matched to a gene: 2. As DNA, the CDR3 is TGTGCCAGCAGCCCCGGGACAGGGGACCAAGAGACCCAGTACTTC. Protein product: CASSPGTGDQETQYF.

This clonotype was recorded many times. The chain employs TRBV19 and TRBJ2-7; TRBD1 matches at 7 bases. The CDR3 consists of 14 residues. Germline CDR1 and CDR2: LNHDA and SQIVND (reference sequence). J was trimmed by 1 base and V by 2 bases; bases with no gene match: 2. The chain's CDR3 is CASSIRGQSYEQYF. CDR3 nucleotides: TGTGCCAGTAGTATAAGGGGACAGTCCTACGAGCAGTACTTC.

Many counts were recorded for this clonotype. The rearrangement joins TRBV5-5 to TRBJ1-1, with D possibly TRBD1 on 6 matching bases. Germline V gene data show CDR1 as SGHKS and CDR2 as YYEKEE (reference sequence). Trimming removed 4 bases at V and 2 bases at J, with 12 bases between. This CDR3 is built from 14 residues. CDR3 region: CASSAGHGNTEAFF. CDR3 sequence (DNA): TGTGCCAGCAGCGCGGGACACGGTAACACTGAAGCTTTCTTT.

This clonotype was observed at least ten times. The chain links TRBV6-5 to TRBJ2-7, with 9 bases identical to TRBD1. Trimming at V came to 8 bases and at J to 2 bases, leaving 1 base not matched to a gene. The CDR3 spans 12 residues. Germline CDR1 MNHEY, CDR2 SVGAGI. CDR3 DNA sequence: TGTGCCAGCGGGACAGGGCCCTACGAGCAGTACTTC. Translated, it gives CASGTGPYEQYF.

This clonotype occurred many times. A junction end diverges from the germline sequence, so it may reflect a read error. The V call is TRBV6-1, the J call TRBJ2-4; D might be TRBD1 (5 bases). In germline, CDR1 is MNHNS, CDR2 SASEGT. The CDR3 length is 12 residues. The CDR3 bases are TGTGCCAGCAGTGATCCTGGAAAGGGGCTTAACTTC. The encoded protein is CASSDPGKGLNF.

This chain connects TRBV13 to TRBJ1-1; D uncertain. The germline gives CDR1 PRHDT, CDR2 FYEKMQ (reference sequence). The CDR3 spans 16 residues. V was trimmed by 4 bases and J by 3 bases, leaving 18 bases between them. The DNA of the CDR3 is TGTGCCAGCAGCTCCCCCCAAGGCGGAGCGGACACTGAAGCTTTCTTT. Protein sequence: CASSSPQGGADTEAFF.

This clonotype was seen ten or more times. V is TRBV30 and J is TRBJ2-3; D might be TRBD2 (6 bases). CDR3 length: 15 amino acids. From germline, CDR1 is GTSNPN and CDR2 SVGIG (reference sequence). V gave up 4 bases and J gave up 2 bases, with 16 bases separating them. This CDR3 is CAWTQDYPDTDTQYF. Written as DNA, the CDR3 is TGTGCCTGGACCCAGGACTACCCCGACACAGATACGCAGTATTTT.

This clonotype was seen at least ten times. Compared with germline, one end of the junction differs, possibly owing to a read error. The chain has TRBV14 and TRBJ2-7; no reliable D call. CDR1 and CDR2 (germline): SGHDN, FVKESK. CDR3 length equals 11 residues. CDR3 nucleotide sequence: TGTGCCAGCATCCAAAACTACGAGCAGTACTTC. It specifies CASIQNYEQYF.

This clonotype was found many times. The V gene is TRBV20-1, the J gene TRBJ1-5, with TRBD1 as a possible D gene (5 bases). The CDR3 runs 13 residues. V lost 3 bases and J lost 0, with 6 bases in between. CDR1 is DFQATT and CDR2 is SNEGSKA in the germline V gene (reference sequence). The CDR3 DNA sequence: TGCAGTGCTAGGACAGCTAGCAATCAGCCCCAGCATTTT. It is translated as CSARTASNQPQHF.

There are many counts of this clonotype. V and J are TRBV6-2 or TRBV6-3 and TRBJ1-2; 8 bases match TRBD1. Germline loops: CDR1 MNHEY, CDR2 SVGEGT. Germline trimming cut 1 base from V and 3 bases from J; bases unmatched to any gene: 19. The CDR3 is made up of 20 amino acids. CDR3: CASSYLNPTDREGKDYGYTF. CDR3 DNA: TGTGCCAGCAGTTACTTAAACCCCACGGACAGGGAAGGAAAGGACTATGGCTACACCTTC.

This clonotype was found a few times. In nucleotides, the CDR3 is TGTGCCAGCAGTTTGCCGCTGGGGTATGAGCAGTTCTTC. The encoded protein is CASSLPLGYEQFF. V usage is TRBV12-3 or TRBV12-4 and J usage is TRBJ2-1; unclear D gene. Deletions cut 3 bases from V and 8 bases from J, with 11 bases between. This CDR3 is built from 13 residues.

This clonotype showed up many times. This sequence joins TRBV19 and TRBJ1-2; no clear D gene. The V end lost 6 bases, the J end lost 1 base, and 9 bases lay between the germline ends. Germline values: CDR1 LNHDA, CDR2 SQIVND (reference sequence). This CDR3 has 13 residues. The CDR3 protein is CASRTGDNYGYTF. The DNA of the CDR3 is TGTGCCAGTAGGACCGGGGATAACTATGGCTACACCTTC.

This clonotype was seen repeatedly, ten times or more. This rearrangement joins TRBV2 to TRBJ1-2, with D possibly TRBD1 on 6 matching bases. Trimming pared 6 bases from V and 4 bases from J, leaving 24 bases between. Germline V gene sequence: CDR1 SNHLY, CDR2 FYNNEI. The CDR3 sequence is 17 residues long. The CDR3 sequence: CASSRTQPARGFYGYTF. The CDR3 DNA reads TGTGCCAGCAGCAGAACCCAACCGGCAAGGGGGTTCTATGGCTACACCTTC.